This T cell receptor (beta chain) appears in the sequencing data of a study of blood T cells in healthy people across ages. Study summary: Capture by template switching was about one barcoded beta molecule per two T cells.

Next came a second PCR, run for about 7 to 11 cycles, which used a sample-barcoded 5' primer along with a J-beta primer mix. One entry per CDR3 protein, called by TCRdb with MiXCR from the 5' RACE reads. The table includes about 320,000 distinct CDR3 sequences, about 25% detected once. This clonotype was observed a few times. J was trimmed by 7 bases and V by 2 bases; bases with no gene match: 8. This CDR3 contains 15 residues. CDR1 MNHEY and CDR2 SMNVEV come from the germline V gene (reference sequence). The source is a woman aged 70 to 79 in good health. The sequencing sample was made of blood. The rearrangement links TRBV27 to TRBJ2-1, with 7 nucleotides matching TRBD1. The CDR3 here is CASSLTGVIGNEQFF. The CDR3 DNA sequence: TGTGCCAGCAGTTTAACAGGGGTAATTGGGAATGAGCAGTTCTTC.